The 31 T cell receptor beta chains reported below all come from one sample, sequenced in a study of T cells after yellow fever vaccination. TCRdb re-called the 5' RACE reads through MiXCR, storing one row per CDR3 protein. The profile covers 250,000 or so distinct CDR3 sequences, with 6.9% appearing a single time and about 0.9% taken by the ten largest. The starting material was CD4+ T cells sorted from PBMCs, obtained 15 days after the yellow fever booster vaccination. The receptors stem from a young man who received the YFV17D yellow fever vaccine.

This clonotype showed up just a few times. DNA for the CDR3: TGCAGTGCCGGAGGGGGCTTTGGATACGAGCAGTACTTC. Translating it yields CSAGGGFGYEQYF. This chain uses TRBV20-1 with TRBJ2-7, with TRBD1 as a possible D gene (7 bases). Trimming stripped 6 bases from V and 4 bases from J, with 16 bases between. This CDR3 has 13 residues. In germline, CDR1 is DFQATT, CDR2 SNEGSKA (reference sequence).

The chain joins TRBV7-8 to TRBJ2-1; 8 bases align to TRBD1. The V and J ends lost 5 bases and 4 bases, in that order; junction bases with no gene match: 7. This CDR3 contains 15 residues. Germline V CDR1 and CDR2: SGHVS, FQNEAQ. The CDR3 DNA sequence: TGTGCCAGCAGCCCCAGGACAGGGTCGTACAATGAGCAGTTCTTC. This codes for CASSPRTGSYNEQFF. The full variable domain, with the rest looked up from reference TRBV7-8 and TRBJ2-1, is GAGVSQSPRYKVAKRGQDVALRCDPISGHVSLFWYQQALGQGPEFLTYFQNEAQLDKSGLPSDRFFAERPEGSVSTLKIQRTQQEDSAVYLCASSPRTGSYNEQFFGPGTRLTVL.

This clonotype came up many times. CDR3 region: CATRATGTDTQYF. The DNA for the CDR3 is TGTGCCACCAGAGCAACAGGGACAGATACGCAGTATTTT. The chain links TRBV15 to TRBJ2-3; D might be TRBD1 (6 bases). The germline V gene encodes CDR1 LNHNV and CDR2 YYDKDF (reference sequence). V was cut by 6 bases and J by 3 bases, with 10 bases left in between. The CDR3 extends over 13 amino acids.

The chain uses TRBV20-1 and TRBJ1-6, with D tentatively TRBD1 (6 bases). Trimming pared 3 bases from V and 9 bases from J, leaving 15 bases between. The CDR3 length is 14 residues. Germline-derived CDR1 and CDR2 are DFQATT and SNEGSKA (reference sequence). The CDR3 here is CSARISTGPSPLHF. The CDR3 DNA is TGCAGTGCTAGGATATCAACAGGGCCTTCACCCCTCCACTTT.

This clonotype has just a few counts. V is TRBV7-9 and J is TRBJ2-7; TRBD1 aligns across 9 bases. Germline V gene data show CDR1 as SEHNR and CDR2 as FQNEAQ (reference sequence). The V gene end was trimmed by 6 bases and the J gene end by 2 bases; junction bases not matched to a gene: 8. This CDR3 region has 15 residues. The CDR3 sequence is CASRILGQGTYEQYF. CDR3 bases: TGTGCCAGCAGAATCCTGGGACAGGGTACCTACGAGCAGTACTTC. The full variable domain, with the rest looked up from reference TRBV7-9 and TRBJ2-7, is DTGVSQNPRHKITKRGQNVTFRCDPISEHNRLYWYRQTLGQGPEFLTYFQNEAQLEKSRLLSDRFSAERPKGSFSTLEIQRTEQGDSAMYLCASRILGQGTYEQYFGPGTRLTVT.

The genes are TRBV11-2 and TRBJ2-1; D possibly corresponds to TRBD2 (6 bases). The length of the CDR3 is 14 residues. Trimming pared 5 bases from V and 8 bases from J, leaving 16 bases between. The germline gives CDR1 SGHAT, CDR2 FQNNGV. CDR3 in amino acids: CASSTTGASHEQFF. The CDR3 coding sequence is TGTGCCAGCAGCACTACGGGAGCCAGCCATGAGCAGTTCTTC. Complete variable domain (other parts from reference TRBV11-2 and TRBJ2-1): EAGVAQSPRYKIIEKRQSVAFWCNPISGHATLYWYQQILGQGPKLLIQFQNNGVVDDSQLPKDRFSAERLKGVDSTLKIQPAKLEDSAVYLCASSTTGASHEQFFGPGTRLTVL.

The rearrangement links TRBV20-1 to TRBJ2-1, with TRBD2 identical over 7 bases. The germline CDR1 and CDR2 sequences are DFQATT and SNEGSKA (reference sequence). Trimming took 3 bases from V and 12 from J; bases not matched to a gene: 11. This CDR3 has 13 residues. CDR3 in amino acids: CSASGDYAVLQFF. The CDR3 bases are TGCAGTGCTAGCGGGGACTACGCCGTGTTGCAGTTCTTC.

This clonotype was detected ten times or more. The chain has TRBV5-1 and TRBJ1-1; D unclear. Trimming shortened V by 4 bases and J by 8 bases, and 15 bases separated the two germline ends. Germline V gives CDR1 SGHRS, CDR2 YFSETQ. The CDR3 extends over 13 amino acids. The CDR3 region is CASSPTPVVEAFF. CDR3 bases: TGCGCCAGCAGCCCTACCCCCGTCGTAGAAGCTTTCTTT.

The chain couples TRBV30 to TRBJ2-6; D not certain. This CDR3 has 16 residues. V was trimmed by 0 bases and J by 1 base, leaving 10 bases between them. Germline CDR1 reads GTSNPN; CDR2 reads SVGIG (reference sequence). This CDR3 reads CAWSVLGPSGANVLTF. The CDR3 coding sequence is TGTGCCTGGAGTGTACTCGGGCCTTCTGGGGCCAACGTCCTGACTTTC.

The J gene is TRBJ2-1, the V gene TRBV7-2; D is uncertain. Germline CDR1 and CDR2: SGHTA and FQGNSA. Trimming stripped 3 bases from V and 11 bases from J, with 17 bases between. The CDR3 has 14 amino acids. CDR3 coding DNA: TGTGCCAGCAGCTTCGGGTCCCCTGGGTGGCAGCAGTTCTTC. Translating gives CASSFGSPGWQQFF.

CDR3 in amino acids: CASSILLGSSGNTIYF. The CDR3 DNA reads as TGTGCCAGTAGTATTCTTCTGGGATCATCCGGAAACACCATATATTTT. The chain uses TRBV19 and TRBJ1-3; no clear D gene. Germline CDR1 LNHDA, CDR2 SQIVND (reference sequence). This CDR3 has 16 residues. Trimming took 3 bases from V and 4 from J, leaving 16 bases between them.

This clonotype was observed at least ten times. This sequence joins TRBV7-8 and TRBJ1-5; TRBD1 might be the D (5 bases). V shed 1 base and J shed 11 bases, with 6 bases lying between them. There are 11 residues in the CDR3. Germline CDR1 is SGHVS and CDR2 is FQNEAQ. The CDR3, as DNA: TGTGCCAGCAGCTTAGGGGGGGCCCAGCATTTT. Encoded protein: CASSLGGAQHF. The full variable domain, with the rest looked up from reference TRBV7-8 and TRBJ1-5, is GAGVSQSPRYKVAKRGQDVALRCDPISGHVSLFWYQQALGQGPEFLTYFQNEAQLDKSGLPSDRFFAERPEGSVSTLKIQRTQQEDSAVYLCASSLGGAQHFGDGTRLSIL.

This rearrangement joins TRBV7-2 to TRBJ2-1; D perhaps matches TRBD2 (6 bases). The CDR3 sequence is 14 residues long. Per germline, CDR1 SGHTA and CDR2 FQGNSA. Trimming removed 2 bases at V and 6 bases at J, with 11 bases between. The CDR3, as DNA: TGTGCCAGCAGCTTATTCGGGAGCGGCAATGAGCAGTTCTTC. This encodes CASSLFGSGNEQFF.

This clonotype was seen ten or more times. The V and J genes are TRBV11-2 and TRBJ2-5, with unresolved D. The germline V gene encodes CDR1 SGHAT and CDR2 FQNNGV. Trimming cost V 5 bases and J 5 bases, with 12 bases left between them. There are 13 residues in the CDR3. The CDR3: CASSPGRRETQYF. The CDR3 DNA reads TGTGCCAGCAGCCCTGGGCGACGGGAGACCCAGTACTTC.

This clonotype has at least ten counts. This rearrangement joins TRBV6-1 to TRBJ2-1, with a possible D match to TRBD1 (6 bases). This CDR3 contains 15 residues. V lost 6 bases and J lost 5, with 17 bases in between. Germline assignment: CDR1 MNHNS and CDR2 SASEGT. CDR3 protein: CASRDLSRGHNEQFF. For the CDR3, the DNA is TGTGCCAGCAGAGACCTCTCCAGGGGACACAATGAGCAGTTCTTC.

Only a few counts were recorded for this clonotype. V usage is TRBV7-9 and J usage is TRBJ2-5; weak D call: TRBD2 (7 bases). This CDR3 region has 13 residues. The V end was cut by 6 bases, the J end by 5 bases, with 13 bases between. Germline values: CDR1 SEHNR, CDR2 FQNEAQ (reference sequence). The CDR3 sequence is CASSFAGAETQYF. CDR3 sequence (DNA): TGTGCCAGCAGTTTCGCGGGGGCCGAGACCCAGTACTTC.

This clonotype was found a few times. V and J are TRBV28 and TRBJ2-1; TRBD2 matches at 13 bases. V lost 9 bases, J lost 9 bases, and 11 bases stayed unmatched. CDR1 is MDHEN and CDR2 is SYDVKM in the germline V gene. This CDR3 region has 15 residues. The CDR3 loop is CASRTPGLAGIEQFF. The CDR3 DNA reads as TGTGCCAGTCGAACTCCGGGACTAGCGGGAATTGAGCAGTTCTTC.

This chain links TRBV18 with TRBJ2-5; TRBD2 might be the D (6 bases). V was cut by 5 bases and J by 7 bases, with 26 bases left in between. This CDR3 contains 17 residues. Germline V gene lookup returns CDR1 KGHSH and CDR2 LQKENI. The CDR3 DNA reads as TGTGCCAGCTCAATGGGAGGCCCCCACCACCTTGGGGCGACCCAGTACTTC. It is translated as CASSMGGPHHLGATQYF.

Only a few counts were recorded for this clonotype. One end of the junction does not line up with germline, which may come from a read error. The V gene is TRBV10-3, the J gene TRBJ2-3; D call uncertain. CDR3 length equals 11 residues. Germline values: CDR1 ENHRY, CDR2 SYGVKD. CDR3 loop: CAISQSDTQYF. CDR3 DNA sequence: TGTGCCATCAGTCAGTCAGATACGCAGTATTTT.

The CDR3 bases are TGTGCCAGCAGTCGGATAAGCACAGATACGCAGTATTTT. Translating it yields CASSRISTDTQYF. The genes are TRBV7-9 and TRBJ2-3, with no clear D. The CDR3 sequence is 13 residues long. Germline CDR1 reads SEHNR; CDR2 reads FQNEAQ (reference sequence). V was shortened by 6 bases and J by 0 bases, with 7 bases between the two germline ends.

This clonotype has more than one count but fewer than ten. V and J are TRBV7-2 and TRBJ1-3; possibly TRBD1 for D (5 bases). The CDR3 contains 15 residues. The germline V gene has CDR1 SGHTA and CDR2 FQGNSA. V was shortened by 4 bases and J by 2 bases, with 12 bases between the two germline ends. The CDR3 reads CASSSAHRTGNTIYF. The CDR3 DNA sequence: TGTGCCAGCAGCTCGGCCCACAGGACTGGAAACACCATATATTTT.

The J gene is TRBJ1-1, the V gene TRBV5-1; D uncertain. Trimming took off 8 bases at V and 3 bases at J, with 17 bases between the two ends. The germline gives CDR1 SGHRS, CDR2 YFSETQ. This CDR3 has 14 amino acids. CDR3 DNA sequence: TGCGCCAGTTCCTTCGACATGAGTGACACTGAAGCTTTCTTT. Amino acids: CASSFDMSDTEAFF. The full variable domain, with the rest looked up from reference TRBV5-1 and TRBJ1-1, is KAGVTQTPRYLIKTRGQQVTLSCSPISGHRSVSWYQQTPGQGLQFLFEYFSETQRNKGNFPGRFSGRQFSNSRSEMNVSTLELGDSALYLCASSFDMSDTEAFFGQGTRLTVV.

This clonotype came up many times. The chain couples TRBV29-1 to TRBJ2-7; the match to TRBD1 covers 10 bases. The V segment lost 7 bases and the J segment 8 bases; nucleotides outside the gene matches: 14. The CDR3 spans 14 residues. CDR1 and CDR2 from the germline V gene are SQVTM and ANQGSEA. DNA for the CDR3: TGCAGCGCTGGGCGAGGTGGGACAGGGGAAAAGCAGTACTTC. It translates to CSAGRGGTGEKQYF.

This clonotype came up many times. The CDR3 sequence is CASSTRAGASSYEQYF. The CDR3 nucleotides read TGTGCCAGCAGCACCCGAGCAGGCGCCTCATCCTACGAGCAGTACTTC. This rearrangement joins TRBV7-2 to TRBJ2-7; no clear D gene. The germline V and J ends were trimmed by 5 bases and 1 base, with 18 bases remaining between them. CDR3 length: 16 amino acids. The germline CDR1 and CDR2 sequences are SGHTA and FQGNSA. The variable domain in full, with the rest retrieved from reference TRBV7-2 and TRBJ2-7, is GAGVSQSPSNKVTEKGKDVELRCDPISGHTALYWYRQSLGQGLEFLIYFQGNSAPDKSGLPSDRFSAERTGGSVSTLTIQRTQQEDSAVYLCASSTRAGASSYEQYFGPGTRLTVT.

The table lists this clonotype with many counts. V is TRBV5-5 and J is TRBJ2-5; tentatively, D is TRBD2 (6 bases). CDR1 and CDR2 from the germline V gene are SGHKS and YYEKEE (reference sequence). The CDR3 is 13 residues long. Trimming removed 5 bases at V and 5 bases at J, with 13 bases between. CDR3 sequence (DNA): TGTGCCAGCAGTTTGTCGGGAGTGGAGACCCAGTACTTC. Residues: CASSLSGVETQYF. The full variable domain, completed using reference TRBV5-5 and TRBJ2-5, is DAGVTQSPTHLIKTRGQQVTLRCSPISGHKSVSWYQQVLGQGPQFIFQYYEKEERGRGNFPDRFSARQFPNYSSELNVNALLLGDSALYLCASSLSGVETQYFGPGTRLLVL.

This clonotype has at least ten counts. The rearrangement links TRBV7-2 to TRBJ2-1, with D perhaps TRBD2 (6 bases). The CDR3 totals 15 residues. The ends were cut back, 3 bases at V and 4 bases at J, with 13 bases in the middle. Germline V gene sequence: CDR1 SGHTA, CDR2 FQGNSA. This CDR3 is CASSLVEGVYNEQFF. Here the CDR3 DNA reads TGTGCCAGCAGCTTGGTGGAGGGAGTTTACAATGAGCAGTTCTTC.

This clonotype was seen many times. The chain has TRBV20-1 and TRBJ2-7, with a weak D call TRBD1 (6 bases). The length of the CDR3 is 15 residues. Looked up from germline, CDR1 is DFQATT and CDR2 is SNEGSKA (reference sequence). V shed 6 bases and J shed 4 bases, with 22 bases lying between them. For the CDR3, the DNA is TGCAGTGCCAACACCCTCACAGGGAGTGGGTACGAGCAGTACTTC. It is translated as CSANTLTGSGYEQYF.

This clonotype appeared many times. The gene calls are TRBV28 and TRBJ2-7, with D uncertain. V was pared by 3 bases and J by 4 bases, with 13 bases between. This CDR3 comprises 14 residues. CDR1 is MDHEN, CDR2 SYDVKM, per germline. Here the CDR3 reads CASSFHQVGYEQYF. CDR3 DNA sequence: TGTGCCAGCAGTTTCCATCAGGTCGGGTACGAGCAGTACTTC. Complete variable domain (other parts from reference TRBV28 and TRBJ2-7): DVKVTQSSRYLVKRTGEKVFLECVQDMDHENMFWYRQDPGLGLRLIYFSYDVKMKEKGDIPEGYSVSREKKERFSLILESASTNQTSMYLCASSFHQVGYEQYFGPGTRLTVT.

Many counts were recorded for this clonotype. CDR3 region: CASSQVRGEQPQHF. Written as DNA, the CDR3 is TGCGCCAGCAGCCAAGTTAGGGGCGAACAGCCCCAGCATTTT. The rearrangement uses TRBV4-3 and TRBJ1-5; a weak D match, TRBD1 (5 bases). V gave up 1 base and J gave up 7 bases, with 11 bases separating them. There are 14 residues in the CDR3. The V gene's germline CDR1 is LGHNA and CDR2 YSLEER.

A remark on this clonotype: Germline is not matched at one junction end, which may reflect a read error. The V call is TRBV20-1, the J call TRBJ2-7; TRBD2 aligns across 12 bases. This CDR3 has 17 residues. CDR1 and CDR2 from the germline V gene are DFQATT and SNEGSKA (reference sequence). CDR3 amino acids: CCASPASGRASSYEQYF. Here the CDR3 DNA reads TGCTGTGCTAGTCCAGCTAGCGGGAGGGCCAGCTCCTACGAGCAGTACTTC.

The chain couples TRBV4-3 to TRBJ2-2; possible D gene TRBD2, 5 bases. The CDR3 runs 16 residues. Per germline, CDR1 LGHNA and CDR2 YSLEER. Trimming stripped 2 bases from V and 1 base from J, with 11 bases between. The DNA for the CDR3 is TGCGCCAGCAGCCAATTTACGGCGGGGAACACCGGGGAGCTGTTTTTT. Protein: CASSQFTAGNTGELFF.